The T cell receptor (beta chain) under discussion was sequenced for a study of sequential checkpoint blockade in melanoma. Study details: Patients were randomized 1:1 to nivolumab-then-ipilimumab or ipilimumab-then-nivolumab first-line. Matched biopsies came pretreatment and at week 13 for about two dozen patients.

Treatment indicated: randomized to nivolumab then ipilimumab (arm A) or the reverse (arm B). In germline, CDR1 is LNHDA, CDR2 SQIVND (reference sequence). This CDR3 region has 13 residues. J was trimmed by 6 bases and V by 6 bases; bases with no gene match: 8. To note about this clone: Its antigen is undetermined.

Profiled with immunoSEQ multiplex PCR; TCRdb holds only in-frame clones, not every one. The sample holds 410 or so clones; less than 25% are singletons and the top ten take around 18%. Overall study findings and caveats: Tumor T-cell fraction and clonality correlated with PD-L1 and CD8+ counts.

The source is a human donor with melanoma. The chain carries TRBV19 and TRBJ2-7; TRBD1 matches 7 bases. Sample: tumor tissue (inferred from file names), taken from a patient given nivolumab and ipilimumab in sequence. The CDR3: CASSRIQGFEQYF. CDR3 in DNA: TGTGCCAGTAGCCGTATACAGGGGTTCGAGCAGTACTTC.